This T cell receptor (beta chain) was retrieved from a study of OX40 agonist ivuxolimab in advanced cancers. For the wider study: Ivuxolimab was a fully human IgG2 agonistic monoclonal antibody targeting the costimulatory receptor OX40 (CD134). Intravenous ivuxolimab was administered to patients every 2 weeks at six dose levels: 0.01, 0.1, 0.3, 1.5, 3 and 10 mg/kg. Among the roughly 52 dose-escalation patients, around 20 had hepatocellular carcinoma, roughly 15 melanoma, 9 renal cell carcinoma and 9 head and neck cancer. In the dose-escalation cohort, over 65% of patients were male, and the mean age was approximately 60 years, with a range of about 23 to 85. Patients were allowed to have had prior anti-PD-1, anti-PD-L1 or anti-CTLA-4 therapy, and 40% of the dose-escalation patients had previously received checkpoint inhibitors. Partial responses occurred in three dose-escalation patients, of whom one had hepatocellular carcinoma and two had cutaneous melanoma. Peripheral TCRbeta sequencing aimed to test whether ivuxolimab altered TCR sequence diversity and caused clonal T-cell expansion. The paper reports the monotherapy dose-escalation portion (N of about 56 patients) of the phase I ivuxolimab trial.

The V end loses 8 bases and the J end loses 4 bases, and a stretch of 16 bases separates them. The CDR3 contains 14 residues, cysteine and phenylalanine counted. Left in the record is the CDR3 DNA by itself, 42 bases read in frame from the first base. The germline V gene (reference sequence) sets CDR1 to MNHEY and CDR2 to SMNVEV. Patients with autoimmune disease history or receiving systemic immunosuppression were excluded from the trial. Peripheral blood for TCR sequencing was drawn from every dose cohort at baseline, at cycle 4 day 1 and at cycle 7 day 1. Samples came from an open-label, multicenter, first-in-human phase I dose-escalation trial of ivuxolimab. Adults with locally advanced or metastatic head and neck squamous cell, hepatocellular, melanoma or renal cell carcinoma were enrolled in the trial. Before TCR sequencing, CD4+ T cells and CD8+ T cells from peripheral blood were sorted into separate populations.

For sequencing of the TCRbeta CDR3 region, genomic DNA was extracted from the sorted cells. TCRbeta CDR3 regions were sequenced using the immunoSEQ Assay. TCRdb mirrors the immuneACCESS table, restricted to in-frame sequences. Some clones are absent from its copies; in checked studies, under half trace to an unresolved V gene, and the reason for the others is unknown. The sample has 55,000 to 60,000 clones on record, 75% to 90% of them singletons. The ten largest clones add up to 0.75% of the sample. On this clone: Its binding antigen is unknown. No much larger clonotype is one base removed from it; base qualities were not supplied.

Study-wide findings and limitations: At doses of 0.1 to 3.0 mg/kg, clonal expansion of both CD4+ and CD8+ blood T cells was observed from baseline to week 6. Antigen specificity was not determined for the clonally expanded peripheral T cells. Low levels of normalized T-cell clonal expansion were also shown by some nonresponding patients. In the 0.1-3.0 mg/kg groups, partial responders were among the patients with the lowest normalized peripheral clonal expansion, particularly in CD8+ T cells. After ivuxolimab, more expanded clones were found on average in CD8+ T cells than in CD4+ T cells.

The clonotype originates from an adult with an advanced solid tumor such as melanoma, head and neck, liver or kidney cancer. The chain links TRBV27 with TRBJ2-3; the D gene is perhaps TRBD1 or TRBD2, each of them matching over 5 bases. Sample: CD4+ or CD8+ T cells sorted from blood, taken in a trial of the OX40 agonist ivuxolimab. CDR3 protein: CASAPGTMADTQYF. The bases read TGTGCCAGCGCTCCTGGGACGATGGCAGATACGCAGTATTTT.